A single sample gave rise to the 17 T cell receptor beta chains below, sequenced in a study of OX40 agonist ivuxolimab in advanced cancers. Assay used: immunoSEQ multiplex PCR; TCRdb lists only in-frame clones, some missing. The data show 45,000 to 55,000 clones, with 83% seen just once and roughly 1.2% held by the top ten. Here the sequenced sample was CD4+ or CD8+ T cells sorted from blood, taken in a trial of the OX40 agonist ivuxolimab. The origin of the receptors is an adult with an advanced solid tumor such as melanoma, head and neck, liver or kidney cancer.

CDR3 residues: CASSRIARMTGIQDTEAFF. CDR3 nucleotides: TGCGCCAGCAGCCGTATTGCGAGGATGACCGGGATCCAGGACACTGAAGCTTTCTTT. V gene TRBV5-1 combines with J gene TRBJ1-1, with D hard to call. CDR3 length: 19 residues. Germline V gives CDR1 SGHRS, CDR2 YFSETQ. Trimming left V 4 bases short and J 3 bases short, with 28 bases between.

This clone was seen a single time. V gene TRBV14 combines with J gene TRBJ1-2, with no clear D. From germline, CDR1 is SGHDN and CDR2 FVKESK. V was clipped by 0 bases and J by 8 bases, with 13 bases between them. The CDR3 has 14 amino acids. The CDR3 sequence: CASSQEMGFLGYTF. The CDR3 DNA sequence: TGTGCCAGCAGCCAAGAGATGGGGTTTCTCGGCTACACCTTC.

V gene TRBV7-6 combines with J gene TRBJ2-1; possibly TRBD1 for D (6 bases). V was clipped by 1 base and J by 7 bases, with 17 bases between them. The CDR3 is 16 amino acids. CDR1 is SGHVS and CDR2 is FNYEAQ in the germline V gene. The CDR3 nucleotides read TGTGCCAGCAGCTTAGAGGTGGGGTGGGGGCCGAATGAGCAGTTCTTC. This sequence encodes CASSLEVGWGPNEQFF.

This sequence joins TRBV6-5 and TRBJ1-2, with TRBD1 matching 7 bases. The J segment lost 6 bases and the V segment lost 2 bases, leaving 3 bases of the junction unmatched. Germline CDR1 reads MNHEY; CDR2 reads SVGAGI. The length of the CDR3 is 13 residues. The CDR3 DNA follows: TGTGCCAGCAGTTACAGACAGGGAGATGGCTACACCTTC. Protein: CASSYRQGDGYTF.

The chain joins TRBV7-2 to TRBJ1-2; D unresolved. Trimming left V 3 bases short and J 0 bases short, with 8 bases between. The germline V gene has CDR1 SGHTA and CDR2 FQGNSA. This CDR3 region has 14 residues. The CDR3 sequence is CASSFSRTNYGYTF. Written as DNA, the CDR3 is TGTGCCAGCAGCTTTTCCCGGACTAACTATGGCTACACCTTC.

This clone was detected once. The chain employs TRBV4-3 and TRBJ1-4; no definite D call. This CDR3 has 13 amino acids. Trimming pared 6 bases from V and 3 bases from J, leaving 8 bases between. Germline CDR1 is LGHNA and CDR2 is YSLEER. The DNA for the CDR3 is TGCGCCAGCAGGCACGTTCCTAATGAAAAACTGTTTTTT. Amino acids: CASRHVPNEKLFF.

The rearrangement links TRBV6-1 to TRBJ1-2; no clear D gene. From germline, CDR1 is MNHNS and CDR2 SASEGT. The CDR3 totals 15 residues. V was cut by 7 bases and J by 4 bases, with 19 bases left in between. Here the CDR3 reads CASTEITLKPYGYTF. The CDR3 DNA reads TGTGCCAGCACCGAAATTACATTAAAGCCCTATGGCTACACCTTC.

This chain uses TRBV6-6 with TRBJ1-6; D is unclear. CDR3 length: 15 residues. Between the trimmed V and J ends, which lost 2 bases and 6 bases, there was a span of 11 bases. Germline V gene data show CDR1 as MNHNY and CDR2 as SVGAGI (reference sequence). In nucleotides, the CDR3 is TGTGCCAGCAGTTACGGGGTTAGTAGTAATTCACCCCTCCACTTT. This encodes CASSYGVSSNSPLHF.

The chain recombines TRBV27 with TRBJ1-4; D remains unclear. The CDR3 has 13 amino acids. CDR1 and CDR2 from the germline V gene are MNHEY and SMNVEV (reference sequence). V was trimmed by 4 bases and J by 9 bases, leaving 12 bases between them. CDR3 sequence (DNA): TGTGCCAGCAGTTGGACCTATGGTAAAAAACTGTTTTTT. This translates into CASSWTYGKKLFF.

The rearrangement links TRBV5-1 to TRBJ2-1; D not certain. V gave up 6 bases and J gave up 0 bases, with 13 bases separating them. The CDR3 extends over 15 amino acids. The germline gives CDR1 SGHRS, CDR2 YFSETQ. The chain's CDR3 is CASTWQSSSYNEQFF. CDR3 nucleotides: TGCGCCAGCACATGGCAGTCCAGCTCCTACAATGAGCAGTTCTTC.

J is TRBJ2-7 and V is TRBV30; D may be TRBD1 (5 bases). Germline V gives CDR1 GTSNPN, CDR2 SVGIG (reference sequence). This CDR3 has 15 amino acids. The V end lost 1 base, the J end lost 5 bases, and 18 bases lay between the germline ends. The CDR3 nucleotides are TGTGCCTGGAGTGAGGGTAGGGGCTTCTTGAACGAGCAGTACTTC. Translated: CAWSEGRGFLNEQYF.

This chain uses TRBV11-3 with TRBJ1-2; maybe TRBD1 (5 bases). Germline-derived CDR1 and CDR2 are SGHNT and YENEEA. V lost 5 bases to trimming and J lost 2 bases, with 9 bases between them. The length of the CDR3 is 13 residues. The DNA of the CDR3 is TGTGCCAGCAGCAAACAGGAGAACTATGGCTACACCTTC. This gives the protein CASSKQENYGYTF.

The chain recombines TRBV11-2 with TRBJ1-3; a possible D gene is TRBD1 (5 bases). Germline loops: CDR1 SGHAT, CDR2 FQNNGV. Trimming removed 1 base at V and 0 bases at J, with 10 bases between. This CDR3 spans 16 amino acids. The CDR3 DNA sequence: TGTGCCAGCAGCTTAGGTCAGGGATTCTCTGGAAACACCATATATTTT. It specifies CASSLGQGFSGNTIYF.

This clone was found a few times. The chain has TRBV7-2 and TRBJ2-3, with a possible D match to TRBD2 (7 bases). Germline CDR1 reads SGHTA; CDR2 reads FQGNSA. This CDR3 is built from 14 residues. The germline V and J ends were trimmed by 4 bases and 4 bases, with 12 bases remaining between them. The DNA for the CDR3 is TGTGCCAGCAGCTCACGGGGGGCTGCAGATACGCAGTATTTT. This codes for CASSSRGAADTQYF.

The CDR3 is CASTLVPSGGWSGYTF. The CDR3 nucleotides are TGTGCCAGCACCTTAGTCCCCTCAGGGGGCTGGTCGGGCTACACCTTC. The V and J genes are TRBV9 and TRBJ1-2; 8 nucleotides align to TRBD1. V was clipped by 6 bases and J by 8 bases; unmatched bases: 18. This CDR3 region has 16 residues. Germline V gene sequence: CDR1 SGDLS, CDR2 YYNGEE.

This chain joins TRBV6-5 and TRBJ1-1; no firm D call. The germline V gene encodes CDR1 MNHEY and CDR2 SVGAGI. The V end lost 2 bases, the J end lost 0 bases, and 10 bases lay between the germline ends. The CDR3 loop spans 15 amino acids. The CDR3 here is CASSYGTWLNTEAFF. CDR3 sequence (DNA): TGTGCCAGCAGTTACGGTACATGGTTGAACACTGAAGCTTTCTTT.

The rearrangement links TRBV5-6 to TRBJ2-5; TRBD1 is a possible D gene (5 bases). The germline V gene encodes CDR1 SGHDT and CDR2 YYEEEE. This CDR3 has 16 residues. Trimming pared 1 base from V and 4 bases from J, leaving 17 bases between. The CDR3 DNA sequence: TGTGCCAGCAGCTTGAAGCTGGCAGGGTGGGGAGAGACCCAGTACTTC. Protein: CASSLKLAGWGETQYF.